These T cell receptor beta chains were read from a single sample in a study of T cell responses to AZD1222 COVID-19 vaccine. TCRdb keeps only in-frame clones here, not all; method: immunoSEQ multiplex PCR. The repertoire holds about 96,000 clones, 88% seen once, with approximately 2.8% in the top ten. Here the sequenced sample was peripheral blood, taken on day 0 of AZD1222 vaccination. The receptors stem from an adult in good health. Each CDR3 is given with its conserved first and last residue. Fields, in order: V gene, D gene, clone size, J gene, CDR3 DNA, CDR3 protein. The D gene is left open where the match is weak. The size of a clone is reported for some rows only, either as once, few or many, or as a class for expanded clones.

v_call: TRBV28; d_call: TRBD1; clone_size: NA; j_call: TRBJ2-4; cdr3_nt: TGTGCCAGCAGTCCACTCGACAGGGGGTTCTTGGACATTCAGTACTTC; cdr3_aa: CASSPLDRGFLDIQYF
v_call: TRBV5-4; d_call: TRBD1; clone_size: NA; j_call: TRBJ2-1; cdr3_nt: TGTGCCAGCAGCTGGGACAGGGGGCCGGGAAATGAGCAGTTCTTC; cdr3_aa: CASSWDRGPGNEQFF
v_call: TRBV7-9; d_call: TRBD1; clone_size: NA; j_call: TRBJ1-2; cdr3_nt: TGTGCCAGCAGCTCGGGGCGTGGGACAGGAATGAACTATGGCTACACCTTC; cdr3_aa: CASSSGRGTGMNYGYTF
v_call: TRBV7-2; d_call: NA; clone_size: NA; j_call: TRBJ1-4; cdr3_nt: TGTGCCAGCAGCTTTAGGGGGTTAACTAATGAAAAACTGTTTTTT; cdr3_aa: CASSFRGLTNEKLFF
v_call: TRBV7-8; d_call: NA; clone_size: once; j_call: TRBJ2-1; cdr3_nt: TGTGCCAGCAGCTTAGCTTATAGCTGGGCCTACAATGAGCAGTTCTTC; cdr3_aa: CASSLAYSWAYNEQFF
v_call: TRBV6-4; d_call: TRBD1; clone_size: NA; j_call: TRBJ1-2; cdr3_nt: TGTGCCAGCAGTCCGGGACAGGAGCCCTATGGCTACACCTTC; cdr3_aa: CASSPGQEPYGYTF
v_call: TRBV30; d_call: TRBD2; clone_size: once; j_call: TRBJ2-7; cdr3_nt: TGTGCCTGGGCCCCTAGCGGGATCTCCTACGAGCAGTACTTC; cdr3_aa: CAWAPSGISYEQYF
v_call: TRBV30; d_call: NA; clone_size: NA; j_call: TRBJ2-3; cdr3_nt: TGTGCCTGGGGGACCACAGATACGCAGTATTTT; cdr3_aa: CAWGTTDTQYF
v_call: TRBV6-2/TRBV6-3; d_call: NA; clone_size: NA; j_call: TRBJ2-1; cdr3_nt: TGTGCCAGCAGTGAGGGGGGACCCTACAATGAGCAGTTCTTC; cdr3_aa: CASSEGGPYNEQFF
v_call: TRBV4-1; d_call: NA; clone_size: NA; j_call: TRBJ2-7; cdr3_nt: TGCGCCAGCAGCCAAGATAGGGGGAGAAGATACGAGCAGTACTTC; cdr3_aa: CASSQDRGRRYEQYF
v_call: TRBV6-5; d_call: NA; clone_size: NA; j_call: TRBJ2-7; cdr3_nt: TGTGCCATTAGGTTTTCCTACGAGCAGTACTTC; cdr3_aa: CAIRFSYEQYF
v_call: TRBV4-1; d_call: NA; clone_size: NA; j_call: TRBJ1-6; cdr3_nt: TGCGCCAGCAGTCGCTTCTTTCCAGGGCCGGTGGGTAATTCACCCCTCCACTTT; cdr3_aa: CASSRFFPGPVGNSPLHF
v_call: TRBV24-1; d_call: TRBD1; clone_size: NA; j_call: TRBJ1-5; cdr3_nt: TGTGCCACCAGTGAACGTCCCGGGACAGGGGGAAATCAGCCCCAGCATTTT; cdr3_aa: CATSERPGTGGNQPQHF
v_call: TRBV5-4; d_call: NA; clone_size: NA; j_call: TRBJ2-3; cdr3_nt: TGTGCCAGCAGCGGCGGACAGTTAAGCACAGATACGCAGTATTTT; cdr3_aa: CASSGGQLSTDTQYF
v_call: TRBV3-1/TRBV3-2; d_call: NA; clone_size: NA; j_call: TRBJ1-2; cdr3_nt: TGTGCCAGCCGCCCCAAGTGTAGCTGTGGCTACACCTTC; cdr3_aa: CASRPKCSCGYTF
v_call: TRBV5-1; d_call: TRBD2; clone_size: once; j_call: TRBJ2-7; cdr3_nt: TGCGCCAGCAGCTTGGGACTAGCGGGAGAATCGACCTACGAGCAGTACTTC; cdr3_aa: CASSLGLAGESTYEQYF
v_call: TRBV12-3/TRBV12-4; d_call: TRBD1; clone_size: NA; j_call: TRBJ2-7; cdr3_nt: TGTGCCAGCAGTTTCCTGGACAGGGCCGAGCAGTACTTC; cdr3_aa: CASSFLDRAEQYF
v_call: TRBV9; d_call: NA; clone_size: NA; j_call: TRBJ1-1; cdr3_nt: TGTGCCAGCAGCGTAGGCTCTTGGTACGGGGACACTGAAGCTTTCTTT; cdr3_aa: CASSVGSWYGDTEAFF
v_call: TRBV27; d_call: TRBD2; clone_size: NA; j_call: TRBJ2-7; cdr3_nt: TGTGCCAGCAGTTTCAGGACTAGCGGGAGGGGGTACGAGCAGTACTTC; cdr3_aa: CASSFRTSGRGYEQYF
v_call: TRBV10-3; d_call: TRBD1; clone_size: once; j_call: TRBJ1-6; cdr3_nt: TGTGCCATCAGTGACGGACAGGGTGGGAATTCACCCCTCCACTTT; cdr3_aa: CAISDGQGGNSPLHF
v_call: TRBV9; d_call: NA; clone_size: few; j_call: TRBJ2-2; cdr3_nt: TGTGCCAGCAGCGCCCTCTTGGTCGGGGAGCTGTTTTTT; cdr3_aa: CASSALLVGELFF
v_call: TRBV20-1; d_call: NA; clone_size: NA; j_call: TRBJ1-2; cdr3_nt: TGCAGTGCTAGAGGCGGCTTTGGCTACACCTTC; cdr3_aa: CSARGGFGYTF
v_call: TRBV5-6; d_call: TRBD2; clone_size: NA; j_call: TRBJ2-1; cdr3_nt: TGTGCCAGCAAGGAACTAGCGGGAGTCGATGAGCAGTTCTTC; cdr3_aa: CASKELAGVDEQFF
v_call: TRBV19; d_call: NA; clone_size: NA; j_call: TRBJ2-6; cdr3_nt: TGTGCCAGTAGTATGATCGTGGGCTCTGGGGCCAACGTCCTGACTTTC; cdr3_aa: CASSMIVGSGANVLTF
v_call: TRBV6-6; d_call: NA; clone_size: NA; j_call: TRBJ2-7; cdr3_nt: TGTGCCAGCAGTTACTCGGGGCCCGACGGAGCCTACGAGCAGTACTTC; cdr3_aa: CASSYSGPDGAYEQYF
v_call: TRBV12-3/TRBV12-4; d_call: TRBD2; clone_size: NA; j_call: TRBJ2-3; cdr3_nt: TGTGCCAGCAGGGCTAGCGGGGGAGATACGCAGTATTTT; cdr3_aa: CASRASGGDTQYF
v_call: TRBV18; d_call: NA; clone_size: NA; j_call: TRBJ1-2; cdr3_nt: TGTGCCAGCTCAGTGAGTGGAGACCTCAACTATGGCTACACCTTC; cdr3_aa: CASSVSGDLNYGYTF
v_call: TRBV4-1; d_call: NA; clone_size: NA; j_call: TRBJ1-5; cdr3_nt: TGCGCCAGCAGCCCAGAGCCGGGCAATCAGCCCCAGCATTTT; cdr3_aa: CASSPEPGNQPQHF
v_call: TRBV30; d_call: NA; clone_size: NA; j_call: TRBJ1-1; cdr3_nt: TGTGCCTGGAACCCGGCACCCACCCGTTTTGCCACTGAAGCTTTCTTT; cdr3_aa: CAWNPAPTRFATEAFF
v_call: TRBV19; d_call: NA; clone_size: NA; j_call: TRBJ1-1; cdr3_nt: TGTGCCAGTAGTACGGGAGCTTTCTTT; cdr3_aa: CASSTGAFF
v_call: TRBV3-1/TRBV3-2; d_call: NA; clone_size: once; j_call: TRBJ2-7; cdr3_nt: TGTGCCAGCAGCCAAGGCCACGGGACCTCCTACGAGCAGTACTTC; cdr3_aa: CASSQGHGTSYEQYF
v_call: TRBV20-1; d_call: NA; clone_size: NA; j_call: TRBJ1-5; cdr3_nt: TGCAGTGCGGTCCGGGATCAATCCCAGCATTTT; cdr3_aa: CSAVRDQSQHF
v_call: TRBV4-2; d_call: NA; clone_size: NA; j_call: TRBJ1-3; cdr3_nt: TGTGCCAGCAGCCAAGAACGGACAGCTGGAAACACCATATATTTT; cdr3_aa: CASSQERTAGNTIYF
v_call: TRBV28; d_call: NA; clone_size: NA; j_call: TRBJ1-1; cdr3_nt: TGTGCCAGCAGTTTCAGCAGGGCGAACACTGAAGCTTTCTTT; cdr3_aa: CASSFSRANTEAFF
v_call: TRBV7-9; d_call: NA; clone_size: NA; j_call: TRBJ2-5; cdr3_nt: TGTGCCAGCAGCTTAGCGACAGACCAAGAGACCCAGTACTTC; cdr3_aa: CASSLATDQETQYF
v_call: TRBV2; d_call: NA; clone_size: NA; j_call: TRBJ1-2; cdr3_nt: TGTGCCAGCAGTCTTGAGGGCTGGGGCTACACCTTC; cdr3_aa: CASSLEGWGYTF
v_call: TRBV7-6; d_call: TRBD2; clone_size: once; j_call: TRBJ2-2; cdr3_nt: TGTGCCAGCAGCTCCCAAGGACTAGCGGGAGGTTCGAACACCGGGGAGCTGTTTTTT; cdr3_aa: CASSSQGLAGGSNTGELFF
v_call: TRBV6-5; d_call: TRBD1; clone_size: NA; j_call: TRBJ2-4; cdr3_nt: TGTGCCAGCACCACAGGGGGCAACATTCAGTACTTC; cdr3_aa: CASTTGGNIQYF
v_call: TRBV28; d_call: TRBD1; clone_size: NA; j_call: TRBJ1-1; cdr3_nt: TGTGCCAGCAGCTCCCTGGGACAGGGCCTCTCCTCGGTGAACACTGAAGCTTTCTTT; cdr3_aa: CASSSLGQGLSSVNTEAFF
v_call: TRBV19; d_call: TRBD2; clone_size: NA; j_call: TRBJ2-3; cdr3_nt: TGTGCCAGTAGTTTCTCGGGGACTAGCGCCGGAGAAATAGGTATAGGTACGCAGTATTTT; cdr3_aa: CASSFSGTSAGEIGIGTQYF
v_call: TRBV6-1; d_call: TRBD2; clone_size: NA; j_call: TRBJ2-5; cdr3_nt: TGTGCCAGCAGTGAAGAAGCGGCTAGCGGGAGGGAGACCCAGTACTTC; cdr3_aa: CASSEEAASGRETQYF
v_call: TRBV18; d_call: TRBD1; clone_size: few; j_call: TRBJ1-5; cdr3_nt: TGTGCCAGCTCTCCCGGACAGGGGGTGTATCAGCCCCAGCATTTT; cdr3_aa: CASSPGQGVYQPQHF
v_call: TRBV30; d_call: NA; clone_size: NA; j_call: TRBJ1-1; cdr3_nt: TGTGCCTGGAGTGCGACAGTGAACACTGAAGCTTTCTTT; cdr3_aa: CAWSATVNTEAFF
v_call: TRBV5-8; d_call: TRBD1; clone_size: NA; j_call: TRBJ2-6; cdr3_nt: TGTGCCAGCAGCTGGGGACAGGGACATCCTGGGGCCAACGTCCTGACTTTC; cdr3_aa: CASSWGQGHPGANVLTF
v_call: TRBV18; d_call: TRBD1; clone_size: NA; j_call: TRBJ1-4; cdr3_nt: TGTGCCAGCTCACCCGGGACAGTAGCAACTAATGAAAAACTGTTTTTT; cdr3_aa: CASSPGTVATNEKLFF